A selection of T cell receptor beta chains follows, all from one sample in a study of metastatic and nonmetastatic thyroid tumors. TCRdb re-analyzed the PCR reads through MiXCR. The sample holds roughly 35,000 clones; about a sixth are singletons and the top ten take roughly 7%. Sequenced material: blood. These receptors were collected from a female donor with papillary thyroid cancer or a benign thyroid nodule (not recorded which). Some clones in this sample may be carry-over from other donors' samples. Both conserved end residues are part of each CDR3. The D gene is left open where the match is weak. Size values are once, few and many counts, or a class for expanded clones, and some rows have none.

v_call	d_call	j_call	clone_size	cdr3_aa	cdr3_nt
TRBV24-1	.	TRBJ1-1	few	CSTRSGNTEAFF	TGTTCCACCAGATCGGGGAACACTGAAGCTTTCTTT
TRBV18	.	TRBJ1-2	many	CASSPRQRDGYTF	TGTGCCAGCTCACCACGTCAGCGCGATGGCTACACCTTC
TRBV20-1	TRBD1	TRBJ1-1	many	CSADPRGGTEAFF	TGCAGTGCTGACCCCAGGGGGGGCACTGAAGCTTTCTTT
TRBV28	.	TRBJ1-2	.	CASSLASYGYTF	TGTGCCAGCAGTTTGGCTTCATATGGCTACACCTTC
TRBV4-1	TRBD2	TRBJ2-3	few	CASSPHSTSGRSDTQYF	TGCGCCAGCAGCCCCCACTCGACTAGCGGGAGATCAGATACGCAGTATTTT
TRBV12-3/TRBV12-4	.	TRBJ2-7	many	CASSSTPAYEQYF	TGTGCCAGCAGTTCGACCCCAGCCTACGAGCAGTACTTC
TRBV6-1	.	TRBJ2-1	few	CASAPGVVYNEQFF	TGTGCCAGTGCCCCCGGCGTAGTCTACAATGAGCAGTTCTTC
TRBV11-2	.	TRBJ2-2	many	CASSLGTWGTGELFF	TGTGCCAGCAGCTTAGGTACCTGGGGAACCGGGGAGCTGTTTTTT
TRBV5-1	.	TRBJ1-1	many	CASSLVARTMNTEAFF	TGCGCCAGCAGCTTGGTTGCCAGGACCATGAACACTGAAGCTTTCTTT
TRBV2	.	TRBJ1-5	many	CASSVSTDQPQHF	TGTGCCAGCAGTGTTTCGACGGATCAGCCCCAGCATTTT
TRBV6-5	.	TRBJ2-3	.	CASSYSGSASTDTQYF	TGTGCTAGCAGTTACTCGGGCAGTGCTAGCACAGATACGCAGTATTTT
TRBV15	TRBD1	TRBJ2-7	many	CATSRRQGAAYEQYF	TGTGCCACCAGCAGGAGACAGGGGGCAGCTTACGAGCAGTACTTC
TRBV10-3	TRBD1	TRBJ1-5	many	CAIGSRDRGDQPQHF	TGTGCCATCGGATCCCGGGACAGGGGTGATCAGCCCCAGCATTTT
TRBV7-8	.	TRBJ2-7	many	CASSPQPPPSEQYF	TGTGCCAGCAGCCCGCAGCCGCCCCCCAGTGAGCAGTACTTC
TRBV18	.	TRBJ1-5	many	CASSVGINQPQHF	TGTGCCAGCTCAGTGGGGATTAACCAGCCCCAGCATTTT